These 12 T cell receptor beta chains were all obtained from the same sample, sequenced in a study of CD8+ T cells in alopecia areata. Extracted RNA was reverse transcribed into cDNA, the sequencing template. TCRdb's copy holds only in-frame clones and misses some; the assay was immunoSEQ multiplex PCR. The sample holds roughly 250,000 clones, 67% seen once. Sequenced here: CD4+ T cells sorted from blood, sampled at week 0. The receptors shown here come from a human donor with alopecia areata.

The chain links TRBV29-1 to TRBJ1-4; possibly TRBD1 for D (6 bases). The CDR3 is 13 amino acids. V lost 7 bases and J lost 7, with 16 bases in between. Germline CDR1 SQVTM, CDR2 ANQGSEA. CDR3 region: CSAGQSGGEKLFF. As DNA, the CDR3 is TGCAGCGCTGGACAGTCGGGCGGTGAAAAACTGTTTTTT.

The rearrangement uses TRBV7-2 and TRBJ2-3, with unresolved D. The CDR3 spans 12 residues. Per germline, CDR1 SGHTA and CDR2 FQGNSA. Trimming cost V 3 bases and J 5 bases, with 6 bases left between them. This CDR3 is CASSFAKDTQYF. The CDR3 DNA reads TGTGCCAGCAGCTTCGCCAAAGATACGCAGTATTTT. The variable domain in full, completed from reference TRBV7-2 and TRBJ2-3, reads GAGVSQSPSNKVTEKGKDVELRCDPISGHTALYWYRQSLGQGLEFLIYFQGNSAPDKSGLPSDRFSAERTGGSVSTLTIQRTQQEDSAVYLCASSFAKDTQYFGPGTRLTVL.

The chain recombines TRBV5-1 with TRBJ2-5; no firm D call. This CDR3 comprises 12 residues. Germline lookup yields CDR1 SGHRS and CDR2 YFSETQ. The V end lost 1 base, the J end lost 2 bases, and 3 bases lay between the germline ends. In nucleotides, the CDR3 is TGCGCCAGCAGCTTGAGGCAAGAGACCCAGTACTTC. Amino acid sequence: CASSLRQETQYF.

This chain links TRBV29-1 with TRBJ1-4; D remains unclear. V was pared by 4 bases and J by 5 bases, with 8 bases between. Per germline, CDR1 SQVTM and CDR2 ANQGSEA. This CDR3 has 12 amino acids. The CDR3 DNA reads as TGCAGCGTTGTAGAACGGAATGAAAAACTGTTTTTT. It yields the protein CSVVERNEKLFF.

The gene calls are TRBV7-2 and TRBJ2-5; D remains ambiguous. This CDR3 is 13 amino acids long. The ends were cut back, 3 bases at V and 5 bases at J, with 10 bases in the middle. In germline, CDR1 is SGHTA, CDR2 FQGNSA. The CDR3 DNA follows: TGTGCCAGCAGCTTTTCGGCTAGGGAGACCCAGTACTTC. This translates into CASSFSARETQYF.

V usage is TRBV29-1 and J usage is TRBJ1-2; 8 bases are a match to TRBD1. The V segment lost 1 base and the J segment 7 bases; nucleotides outside the gene matches: 8. The CDR3 is made up of 14 amino acids. Germline CDR1 is SQVTM and CDR2 is ANQGSEA. The CDR3 DNA sequence: TGCAGCGTTGAAGGGCGGCAGGGGGCGGTTGGCTACACCTTC. Translated, it gives CSVEGRQGAVGYTF.

This clone has a handful of counts. The chain recombines TRBV25-1 with TRBJ2-5; the D is unclear. The CDR3 length is 13 residues. Trimming removed 9 bases from V and 2 bases from J, with 13 bases in between. Germline values: CDR1 MGHDK, CDR2 SYGVNS. CDR3 sequence reads: CARGAVNQETQYF. DNA for the CDR3: TGTGCCAGGGGTGCAGTCAATCAAGAGACCCAGTACTTC.

V is TRBV29-1 and J is TRBJ2-5; 10 bases are shared with TRBD2. CDR3 length: 12 amino acids. The germline CDR1 and CDR2 sequences are SQVTM and ANQGSEA. V trimming: 5 bases; J trimming: 4 bases; junction bases outside the gene matches: 1. CDR3 in amino acids: CSVRTSGETQYF. The CDR3, as DNA: TGCAGCGTTCGGACTAGCGGAGAGACCCAGTACTTC.

The rearrangement links TRBV5-6 to TRBJ1-6; D not resolved. The CDR3 has 13 residues. CDR1 and CDR2 from the germline V gene are SGHDT and YYEEEE. V was cut by 6 bases and J by 10 bases, with 14 bases left in between. The CDR3 nucleotides are TGTGCCAGCACCCGGAGGTCCGGGTCACCCCTCCACTTT. Protein product: CASTRRSGSPLHF.

A few counts support this clone. The DNA of the CDR3 is TGTGCCAGCAGCCACCCGGCTAGCGGGTCAGAGACCCAGTACTTC. Protein: CASSHPASGSETQYF. The J gene is TRBJ2-5, the V gene TRBV7-2; 8 bases fit TRBD2. V gave up 5 bases and J gave up 4 bases; unmatched junction bases: 9. Germline lookup yields CDR1 SGHTA and CDR2 FQGNSA. The length of the CDR3 is 15 residues.

The chain is built from TRBV5-1 and TRBJ2-7; perhaps TRBD2 as D (5 bases). The germline V gene encodes CDR1 SGHRS and CDR2 YFSETQ. The CDR3 has 15 amino acids. V was clipped by 4 bases and J by 1 base, with 15 bases between them. The CDR3 DNA is TGCGCCAGCAGCCGGACCGGGGAAGGATCCTACGAGCAGTACTTC. It yields the protein CASSRTGEGSYEQYF.

The chain combines TRBV6-1 with TRBJ1-2; TRBD1 aligns across 7 bases. The V and J ends lost 5 bases and 8 bases, in that order; junction bases with no gene match: 8. This CDR3 comprises 13 residues. CDR1 and CDR2 from the germline V gene are MNHNS and SASEGT. The CDR3: CASSRDRVDGYTF. The CDR3 DNA sequence: TGTGCCAGCAGTAGAGACAGGGTGGACGGCTACACCTTC.